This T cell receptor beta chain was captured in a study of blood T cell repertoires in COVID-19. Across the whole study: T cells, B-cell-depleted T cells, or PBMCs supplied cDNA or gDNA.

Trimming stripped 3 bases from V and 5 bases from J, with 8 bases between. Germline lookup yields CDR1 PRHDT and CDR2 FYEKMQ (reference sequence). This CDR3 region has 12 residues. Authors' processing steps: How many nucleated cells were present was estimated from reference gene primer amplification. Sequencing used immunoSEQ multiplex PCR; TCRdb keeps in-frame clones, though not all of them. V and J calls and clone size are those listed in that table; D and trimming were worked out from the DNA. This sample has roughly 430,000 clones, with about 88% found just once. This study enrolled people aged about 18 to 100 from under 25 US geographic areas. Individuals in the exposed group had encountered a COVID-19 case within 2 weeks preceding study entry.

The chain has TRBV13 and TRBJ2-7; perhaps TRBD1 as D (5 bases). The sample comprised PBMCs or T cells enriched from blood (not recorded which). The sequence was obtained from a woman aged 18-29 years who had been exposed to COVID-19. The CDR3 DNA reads TGTGCCAGCAGCTTCTCAGGGCACGAGCAGTACTTC. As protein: CASSFSGHEQYF.